This is a list of T cell receptor beta chains from one sample in a study of blood T cell repertoires in COVID-19. Generated by immunoSEQ multiplex PCR, the TCRdb table keeps only in-frame clones and is missing some. Of 160,000 or so clones listed, about four fifths are singletons. The specimen was peripheral blood. Every receptor here comes from a man in his 60s with active or convalescent COVID-19. CDR3s include the opening cysteine and the closing phenylalanine or tryptophan. A D gene is named only where the DNA matches it firmly. Size values are once, few and many counts, or a class for expanded clones, and some rows have none.

>-|TRBV11-2|TRBJ1-4|few
CASRGEGNEKLFF
TGTGCCAGCCGAGGGGAGGGTAATGAAAAACTGTTTTTT
>-|TRBV5-4|TRBJ2-7|-
CASSPSGLGSYEQYF
TGTGCCAGCAGCCCCTCTGGACTGGGCTCCTACGAGCAGTACTTC
>TRBD2|TRBV6-1|TRBJ2-3|-
CASSLGSGKVDTQYF
TGTGCCAGCAGTTTGGGTAGCGGGAAAGTCGATACGCAGTATTTT
>-|TRBV6-2/TRBV6-3|TRBJ1-5|-
CASSYSAGAGYSNQPQHF
TGTGCCAGCAGTTACTCCGCAGGGGCTGGGTATAGCAATCAGCCCCAGCATTTT
>TRBD1|TRBV27|TRBJ1-2|-
CASSSQGVGYGYTF
TGTGCCAGCAGTTCTCAGGGGGTCGGATATGGCTACACCTTC
>-|TRBV7-2|TRBJ1-3|-
CASSITGSSGNTIYF
TGTGCCAGCAGCATCACAGGTAGCTCTGGAAACACCATATATTTT
>-|TRBV19|TRBJ1-2|-
CASRTDSYYGYTF
TGTGCCAGTAGAACTGACAGTTACTATGGCTACACCTTC
>-|TRBV18|TRBJ1-1|once
CASSQGEAGVAEAFF
TGTGCCAGCTCACAGGGGGAGGCGGGAGTTGCTGAAGCTTTCTTT
>TRBD1|TRBV5-5|TRBJ2-7|once
CASSLGGTGSYEQYF
TGTGCCAGCAGCTTGGGCGGGACAGGGAGCTACGAGCAGTACTTC
>TRBD2|TRBV11-2|TRBJ2-7|-
CASARERGFYEQYF
TGTGCCAGCGCCAGGGAGCGGGGGTTCTACGAGCAGTACTTC
>-|TRBV5-1|TRBJ1-3|-
CASSLEGTPENAIYF
TGCGCCAGCAGCTTGGAAGGGACACCAGAAAACGCCATATATTTT
>-|TRBV3-1/TRBV3-2|TRBJ2-1|once
CASSKPPGHHYNEQFF
TGTGCCAGCAGCAAACCGCCGGGACACCACTACAATGAGCAGTTCTTC
>-|TRBV27|TRBJ2-3|-
CASSLSGLLDTQYF
TGTGCCAGCAGTTTATCGGGACTGTTGGATACGCAGTATTTT
>-|TRBV7-2|TRBJ2-7|-
CASSLALEPEQYF
TGTGCCAGCAGCTTAGCGCTCGAGCCCGAGCAGTACTTC
>-|TRBV21-1|TRBJ1-6|few
CASSGTHRTGSPLHF
TGTGCCAGCAGCGGAACACATCGGACTGGTTCACCCCTCCACTTT
>TRBD2|TRBV29-1|TRBJ2-5|-
CSVGASGAQETQYF
TGCAGCGTTGGAGCTAGCGGGGCCCAAGAGACCCAGTACTTC
>-|TRBV28|TRBJ1-2|-
CASSLESYGGGYTF
TGTGCCAGCAGTTTAGAGTCCTACGGGGGTGGCTACACCTTC
>TRBD1|TRBV5-1|TRBJ2-5|-
CASRLGTGYQETQYF
TGCGCCAGCAGACTCGGGACAGGGTACCAAGAGACCCAGTACTTC
>TRBD2|TRBV6-1|TRBJ2-3|-
CASSVPGLAGAQTTDTQYF
TGTGCCAGCAGTGTACCGGGACTAGCGGGAGCCCAGACCACAGATACGCAGTATTTT
>TRBD1|TRBV2|TRBJ2-5|-
CASSVDRTPETQYF
TGTGCCAGCAGCGTGGACAGGACCCCGGAGACCCAGTACTTC
>-|TRBV19|TRBJ1-5|few
CASSIDWRTVNQPQHF
TGTGCCAGTAGTATAGACTGGAGGACTGTGAATCAGCCCCAGCATTTT
>-|TRBV18|TRBJ1-5|-
CASSYEAGGRQPQHF
TGTGCCAGCTCATATGAAGCGGGGGGACGACAGCCCCAGCATTTT
>TRBD1|TRBV11-3|TRBJ1-3|-
CASSYTGVGNTIYF
TGTGCCAGCAGTTACACAGGGGTTGGAAACACCATATATTTT
>-|TRBV19|TRBJ1-5|-
CASSIGTSLEPQHF
TGTGCCAGTAGTATAGGGACAAGCCTCGAGCCCCAGCATTTT
>TRBD1|TRBV28|TRBJ1-5|once
CASSYGTGGAGQPQHF
TGTGCCAGCAGTTATGGGACAGGGGGCGCGGGTCAGCCCCAGCATTTT
>-|TRBV2|TRBJ2-1|-
CASSKRDSDYNEQFF
TGTGCCAGCAGCAAACGGGACTCTGATTACAATGAGCAGTTCTTC
>TRBD1|TRBV5-4|TRBJ2-7|-
CASSSGQGFYEQYF
TGTGCCAGCAGCTCTGGACAGGGTTTTTACGAGCAGTACTTC
>-|TRBV6-5|TRBJ1-2|-
CARVGGFYGYTF
TGTGCCAGAGTTGGCGGATTCTATGGCTACACCTTC